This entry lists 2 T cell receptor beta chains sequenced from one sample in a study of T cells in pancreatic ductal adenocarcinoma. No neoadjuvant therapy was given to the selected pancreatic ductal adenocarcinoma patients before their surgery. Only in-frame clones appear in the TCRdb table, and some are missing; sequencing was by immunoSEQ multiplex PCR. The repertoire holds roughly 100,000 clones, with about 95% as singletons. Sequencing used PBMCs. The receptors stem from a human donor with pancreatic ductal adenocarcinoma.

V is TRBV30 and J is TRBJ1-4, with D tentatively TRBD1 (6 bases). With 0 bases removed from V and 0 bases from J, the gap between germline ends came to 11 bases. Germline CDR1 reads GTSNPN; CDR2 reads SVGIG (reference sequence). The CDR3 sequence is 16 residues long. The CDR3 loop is CAWSVGGKPTNEKLFF. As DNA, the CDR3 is TGTGCCTGGAGTGTAGGGGGAAAGCCAACTAATGAAAAACTGTTTTTT.

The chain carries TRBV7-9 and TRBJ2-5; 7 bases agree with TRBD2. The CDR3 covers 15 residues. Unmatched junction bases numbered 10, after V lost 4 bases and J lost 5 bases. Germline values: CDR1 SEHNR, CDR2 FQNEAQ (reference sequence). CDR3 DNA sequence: TGTGCCAGCAGCTCCCGGACGGGGGGTGGCGAGACCCAGTACTTC. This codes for CASSSRTGGGETQYF.